This T cell receptor (beta chain) was captured in a study of post-analysis software for immune sequencing data. Whole-study context: Recorded disease courses covered relapsing-remitting, secondary progressive and progressive-relapsing multiple sclerosis. Some patients had no subtype annotation. Regarding the study as a whole: A significant reduction in normalized Chao1 diversity was observed in multiple sclerosis patients versus controls. TRBV segments more frequent in patients than in controls numbered five and included TRBV5-6, TRBV5-1 and TRBV20-1.

The V gene's germline CDR1 is MNHNS and CDR2 SASEGT. Between the trimmed V and J ends, which lost 8 bases and 0 bases, there was a span of 17 bases. This CDR3 spans 16 amino acids. Unique molecular identifiers were built into the TCR beta cDNA libraries. TCRdb reanalysed the PCR reads using MiXCR and keeps one entry per CDR3 protein. The sample contains about half a million distinct CDR3 sequences, nearly 45% of which appear only once. This clonotype has more than one count but fewer than ten. Its specificity is not known. The source material was blood. This chain links TRBV6-1 with TRBJ2-1, with D maybe TRBD2 (6 bases). The sequence was obtained from a girl aged 5 to 17 with multiple sclerosis. CDR3 nucleotides: TGTGCCAGCGAAAAGGGACTCCCGAGCTCCTACAATGAGCAGTTCTTC. Protein product: CASEKGLPSSYNEQFF.